This T cell receptor (beta chain) was recovered during a study of technical replicates of blood from a few donors. Produced via immunoSEQ multiplex PCR; TCRdb's table is partial and in-frame only. The table lists about 13,000 clones, roughly 83% of them singletons. The CDR3 loop spans 13 amino acids. CDR1 MNHNS and CDR2 SASEGT come from the germline V gene. Concerning this clone: A junction boundary mismatches the germline segment, possibly from a read error.

The receptor was derived from a human donor in good health. The sample taken for sequencing was PBMCs. J is TRBJ1-1 and V is TRBV6-1; 9 bases align to TRBD1. CDR3 DNA: TGTGCCACCCGGGGGACAGGGAACGCTGAAGCTTTCTTT. This translates into CATRGTGNAEAFF.